This T cell receptor (beta chain) came from a study of lymphopenia after photon versus proton radiotherapy. A note on this clone: Antigen: not known.

Study-wide results and caveats: A bigger post-nadir fall in TCR diversity correlated inversely with survival time in deceased patients. Proton therapy kept repertoires fairly stable, unlike photons, which gained effector/memory cells. After the lymphocyte nadir, photon-treated repertoires showed oligoclonal expansion, especially of CD8+ Temra cells.

Some clones are missing from TCRdb's copy, which holds only in-frame ones; the method was immunoSEQ multiplex PCR. The table lists 40,000 to 45,000 clones, roughly four fifths of them singletons. Trimming removed 1 base from V and 5 bases from J, with 7 bases in between. The CDR3 length is 13 residues. Germline-derived CDR1 and CDR2 are SGHNT and YENEEA. The sequence was collected from a woman in her 70s with pancreatic cancer. The gene calls are TRBV11-3 and TRBJ2-3, with no clear D. This material consisted of peripheral blood, taken from a patient treated with proton-based radiotherapy. This CDR3 is CASSLVARDTQYF. The CDR3 DNA sequence: TGTGCCAGCAGCTTAGTGGCCCGAGATACGCAGTATTTT. The complete variable domain, with remaining parts taken from reference TRBV11-3 and TRBJ2-3, reads EAGVVQSPRYKIIEKKQPVAFWCNPISGHNTLYWYLQNLGQGPELLIRYENEEAVDDSQLPKDRFSAERLKGVDSTLKIQPAELGDSAVYLCASSLVARDTQYFGPGTRLTVL.